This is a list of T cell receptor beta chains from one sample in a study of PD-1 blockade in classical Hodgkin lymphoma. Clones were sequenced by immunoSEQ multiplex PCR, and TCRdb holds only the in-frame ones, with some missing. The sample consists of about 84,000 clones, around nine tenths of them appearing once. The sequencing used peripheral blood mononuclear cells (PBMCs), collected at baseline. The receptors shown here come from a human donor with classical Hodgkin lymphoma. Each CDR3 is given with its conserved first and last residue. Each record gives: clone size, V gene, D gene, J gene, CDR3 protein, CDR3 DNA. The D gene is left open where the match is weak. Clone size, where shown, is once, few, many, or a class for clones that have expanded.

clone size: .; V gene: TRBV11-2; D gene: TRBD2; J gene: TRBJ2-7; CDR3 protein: CASSLEGTSGYEQYF; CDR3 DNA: TGTGCCAGCAGCTTAGAAGGGACTAGTGGCTACGAGCAGTACTTC
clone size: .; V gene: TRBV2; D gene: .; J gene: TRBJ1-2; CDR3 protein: CASRSLTRGYTF; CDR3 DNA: TGTGCCAGCAGAAGCTTGACAAGAGGCTACACCTTC
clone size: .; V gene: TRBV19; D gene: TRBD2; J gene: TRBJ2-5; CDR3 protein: CASSPYLLAAQETQYF; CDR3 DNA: TGTGCCAGTAGTCCTTACCTTCTAGCGGCCCAAGAGACCCAGTACTTC
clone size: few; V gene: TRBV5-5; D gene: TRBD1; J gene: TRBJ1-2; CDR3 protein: CASSSDREEGYTF; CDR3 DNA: TGTGCCAGCAGCTCGGACAGGGAGGAAGGCTACACCTTC
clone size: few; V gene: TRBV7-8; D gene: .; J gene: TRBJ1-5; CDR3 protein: CASSLAVNSNQPQHF; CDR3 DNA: TGTGCCAGCAGCTTAGCGGTAAATAGCAATCAGCCCCAGCATTTT
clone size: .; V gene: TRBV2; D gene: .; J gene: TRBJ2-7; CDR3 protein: CASSARQTNYEQYF; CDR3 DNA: TGTGCCAGCAGTGCCAGACAGACTAACTACGAGCAGTACTTC
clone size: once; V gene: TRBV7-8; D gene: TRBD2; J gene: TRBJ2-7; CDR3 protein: CASSLSPGGPLSSEQYF; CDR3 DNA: TGTGCCAGCAGCTTATCTCCGGGAGGGCCGCTCAGTTCCGAGCAGTACTTC
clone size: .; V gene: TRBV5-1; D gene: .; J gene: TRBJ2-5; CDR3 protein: CASSQLTHQETQYF; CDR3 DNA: TGCGCCAGCAGCCAATTGACACATCAAGAGACCCAGTACTTC
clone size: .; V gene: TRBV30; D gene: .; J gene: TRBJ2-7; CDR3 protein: CAWSRGLSSEQYF; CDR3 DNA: TGTGCCTGGAGTAGAGGGCTATCCTCCGAGCAGTACTTC
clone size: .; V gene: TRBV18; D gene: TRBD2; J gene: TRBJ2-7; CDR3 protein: CASSPPGLERYEQYF; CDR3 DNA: TGTGCCAGCTCACCGCCGGGACTAGAGCGGTACGAGCAGTACTTC
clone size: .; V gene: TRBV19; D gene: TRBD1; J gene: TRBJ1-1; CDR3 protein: CASRTGVIVNTEAFF; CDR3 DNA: TGTGCCAGTAGGACAGGGGTTATAGTGAACACTGAAGCTTTCTTT
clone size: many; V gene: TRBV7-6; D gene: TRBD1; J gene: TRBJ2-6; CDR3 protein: CASSYGTENSGANVLTF; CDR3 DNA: TGTGCCAGCAGCTATGGGACAGAAAACTCTGGGGCCAACGTCCTGACTTTC